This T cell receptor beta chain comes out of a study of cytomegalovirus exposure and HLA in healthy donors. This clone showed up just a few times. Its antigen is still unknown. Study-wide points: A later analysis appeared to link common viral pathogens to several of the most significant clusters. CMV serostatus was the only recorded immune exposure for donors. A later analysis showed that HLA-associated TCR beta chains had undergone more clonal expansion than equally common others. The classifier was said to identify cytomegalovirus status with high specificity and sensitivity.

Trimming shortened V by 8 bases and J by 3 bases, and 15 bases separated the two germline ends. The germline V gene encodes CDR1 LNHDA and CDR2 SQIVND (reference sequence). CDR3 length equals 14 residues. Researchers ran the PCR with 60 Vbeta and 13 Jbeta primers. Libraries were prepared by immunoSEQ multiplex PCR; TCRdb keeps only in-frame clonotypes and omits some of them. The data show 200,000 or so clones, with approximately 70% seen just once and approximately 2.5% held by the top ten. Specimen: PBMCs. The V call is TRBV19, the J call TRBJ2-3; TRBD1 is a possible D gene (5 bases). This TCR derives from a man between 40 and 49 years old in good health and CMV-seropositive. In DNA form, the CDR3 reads TGTGCCAGTCAAAGCAGGGTCAGGACAGATACGCAGTATTTT. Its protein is CASQSRVRTDTQYF.